The entry below gives a single T cell receptor (beta chain) sequence along with its context. This sample stems from a study of sequential checkpoint blockade in melanoma. Measured with immunoSEQ multiplex PCR; TCRdb has only the in-frame clones, and not every one. The table has 30,000 or so clones, 75% to 90% seen once. CDR3 length: 16 residues. CDR1 is MNHEY, CDR2 SMNVEV, per germline (reference sequence). V lost 0 bases, J lost 7 bases, and 16 bases lay in between. Noted treatment: randomized to nivolumab then ipilimumab (arm A) or the reverse (arm B). The V gene is TRBV27, the J gene TRBJ2-1; TRBD2 is a possible D gene (6 bases). The TCR originated in a human donor with melanoma. The source material was CD8+ T cells sorted from blood (inferred from file names), sampled from a patient given nivolumab and ipilimumab in sequence. Written as DNA, the CDR3 is TGTGCCAGCAGTTTATCTACTAGCCCCTGGTGGAATGAGCAGTTCTTC. This encodes CASSLSTSPWWNEQFF.